The 2 T cell receptor beta chains below come from one sample, sequenced in a study of blood T cells in healthy people across ages. The second PCR ran about 7 to 12 cycles with a sample-barcoded 5' primer and J-beta primers. MiXCR was run by TCRdb on the 5' RACE reads, yielding one entry per CDR3 protein. The table shows approximately 800,000 distinct CDR3 sequences, with roughly 40% occurring only once. Source material: blood. The receptors were sampled from a young man in good health.

The rearrangement uses TRBV14 and TRBJ1-1, with D hard to call. Germline lookup yields CDR1 SGHDN and CDR2 FVKESK. The CDR3 runs to 16 residues. The ends were cut back, 3 bases at V and 13 bases at J, with 27 bases in the middle. This chain's CDR3 is CASSHLVQTDHQVVFF. CDR3 in DNA: TGTGCCAGCAGCCACCTTGTCCAGACCGACCACCAAGTGGTTTTCTTT.

This chain links TRBV4-3 with TRBJ1-6; D gene ambiguous. V lost 3 bases and J 10 bases, leaving 10 bases between the germline ends. The CDR3 loop spans 13 amino acids. In germline, CDR1 is LGHNA, CDR2 YSLEER. The CDR3 coding sequence is TGCGCCAGCAGCCAGGGTTTCGAGTCACCCCTCCACTTT. It yields the protein CASSQGFESPLHF.